The clone carrying this TCR beta chain has ten or more counts. Its antigen is unknown. This specimen comes from a study of T-cell memory formation after mild COVID-19. Study-wide background: Each donor largely had its own TCR clusters. Study outcomes and limitations: Clones that got smaller from day 15 to 85 had even CD4/CD8, while clones growing later tipped toward CD4+. Among CD4+ contracting clones, most were CM and EM, and CD8+ ones EMRA.

Libraries for TCRalpha and TCRbeta carried sample barcodes and unique molecular identifiers via 5'RACE. Each CDR3 protein gets one entry after TCRdb re-called the 5' RACE reads with MiXCR. This table holds some 120,000 distinct CDR3 sequences, roughly 6% found once. The length of the CDR3 is 11 residues. V was shortened by 10 bases and J by 7 bases, with 14 bases between the two germline ends. The gene calls are TRBV12-3 or TRBV12-4 and TRBJ2-7, with D maybe TRBD2 (6 bases). This sequence was found in an adult woman who had mild COVID-19 (a few samples of this study predate the infection). Cell type and time point are not known. The sample was PBMCs or a T cell subset sorted from them (not recorded which). As DNA, the CDR3 is TGTGCCACCTCGAAAGCGGGTGAGCAGTACTTC. Encoded protein: CATSKAGEQYF.